The clone carrying this TCR beta chain was counted once. The multiple sclerosis controls were treatment-naive patients, and their relapsing-remitting disease was stable or active. FACS enriched CD8+ TEMRA cells, while bulk CD8+ and CD4+ were negatively isolated. Reverse transcription used about 0.45 to 1 ug RNA and random hexamers. Amplification of TCR beta CDR3 across 54 Vbeta and 13 Jbeta was performed with immunoSEQ multiplex PCR. Each CDR3 protein gets one entry after TCRdb re-called the immunoSEQ multiplex PCR reads with MiXCR. The table records 150,000 to 190,000 distinct CDR3 sequences, around 95% of them present only once. The data were taken from a study of CD8 T cells in Susac syndrome. The V gene's germline CDR1 is LNHNV and CDR2 YYDKDF (reference sequence). CDR3 length equals 13 residues. With 5 bases removed from V and 5 bases from J, the gap between germline ends came to 10 bases.

This clonotype was obtained from a human donor with multiple sclerosis. The chain has TRBV15 and TRBJ1-5; D not resolved. The sample was CD8+ T cells from PBMCs. CDR3 sequence reads: CATSGTDYQPQHF. The CDR3 bases are TGTGCCACCAGCGGAACAGATTATCAGCCCCAGCATTTT.